The 11 T cell receptor beta chains reported below all come from one sample, sequenced in a study of blood T cell repertoires in COVID-19 (dated by TCRdb to the early 2020s). Receptor amplification or capture employed the immunoSEQ multiplex PCR assay. The immuneACCESS repertoire file appears here via TCRdb, limited to in-frame rearrangements. These files lack a portion of the clones; in checked studies, under half of the deficit traces to unresolved V genes, and the cause of the others is not known. The sample has about 210,000 clones on record, 84% of them singletons. 7.5% to 8% of the sample is taken by the ten largest. The sequenced material came from peripheral blood. The source of these receptors is a woman aged 45-59 years with active or convalescent COVID-19.

The chain carries TRBV2 and TRBJ2-4, with D uncertain. The CDR3 is 14 residues long. CDR1 is SNHLY and CDR2 is FYNNEI in the germline V gene. The ends were cut back, 4 bases at V and 0 bases at J, with 7 bases in the middle. In nucleotides, the CDR3 is TGTGCCAGCAGTGTGCTGGCAGCCAAAAACATTCAGTACTTC. The encoded protein is CASSVLAAKNIQYF.

J is TRBJ1-2 and V is TRBV23-1, with D perhaps TRBD1 (6 bases). TRBV23-1 is identified as an open reading frame with a role that is uncertain. The CDR3 is 13 amino acids. Trimming shortened V by 6 bases and J by 7 bases, and 15 bases separated the two germline ends. The CDR3 protein is CASSPSDRSGYTF. The CDR3 DNA follows: TGCGCCAGCAGCCCCTCTGACAGGTCTGGCTACACCTTC.

The genes are TRBV27 and TRBJ1-4; possibly TRBD1 for D (5 bases). Germline V gene data show CDR1 as MNHEY and CDR2 as SMNVEV (reference sequence). With 8 bases removed from V and 8 bases from J, the gap between germline ends came to 9 bases. This CDR3 spans 11 amino acids. The CDR3 sequence: CASPGGEKLFF. The CDR3 DNA is TGTGCCAGCCCGGGGGGGGAAAAACTGTTTTTT.

The genes are TRBV10-1 and TRBJ2-4; 9 positions match TRBD1. Germline CDR1 WNHNN, CDR2 SYGVQD (reference sequence). V shed 0 bases, J shed 6 bases, and the junction held 6 bases outside the gene matches. The CDR3 loop spans 16 amino acids. The CDR3 region has the DNA TGCGCCAGCAGTGAGTCCGGGACAGGGCACAGAAACATTCAGTACTTC. It is translated as CASSESGTGHRNIQYF.

This clone was picked up one time. The chain is built from TRBV2 and TRBJ1-4; 8 positions match TRBD1. Germline V CDR1 and CDR2: SNHLY, FYNNEI. V lost 8 bases to trimming and J lost 6 bases; unmatched junction nucleotides: 11. The CDR3 has 15 residues. The CDR3 spells CASQLYQGAYEKLFF. Here the CDR3 DNA reads TGTGCCAGCCAGCTTTACCAGGGGGCGTATGAAAAACTGTTTTTT.

As DNA, the CDR3 is TGCGCCAGCAGCTTGGGAGGAGATAATGAAAAACTGTTTTTT. Translation: CASSLGGDNEKLFF. The chain is built from TRBV5-1 and TRBJ1-4, with D unresolved. CDR1 is SGHRS, CDR2 YFSETQ, per germline. The CDR3 runs 14 residues. The V gene lost 0 bases and the J gene lost 4 bases, with 7 bases spanning the gap. The whole variable domain, filled in from reference TRBV5-1 and TRBJ1-4, reads KAGVTQTPRYLIKTRGQQVTLSCSPISGHRSVSWYQQTPGQGLQFLFEYFSETQRNKGNFPGRFSGRQFSNSRSEMNVSTLELGDSALYLCASSLGGDNEKLFFGSGTQLSVL.

This CDR3 reads CARSSKQVFYGYTF. DNA for the CDR3: TGTGCCAGAAGCTCGAAACAGGTTTTTTATGGCTACACCTTC. This chain uses TRBV5-3 with TRBJ1-2; the D gene is possibly TRBD1 (5 bases). TRBV5-3 counts as an open reading frame of uncertain function. V lost 3 bases and J lost 5, with 14 bases in between. The CDR3 length is 14 residues.

This clone was recorded only once. This sequence joins TRBV10-3 and TRBJ2-1, with TRBD2 identical over 8 bases. Germline CDR1 reads ENHRY; CDR2 reads SYGVKD. J lost 4 bases, V lost 9 bases, and 8 bases had no gene match. This CDR3 comprises 14 residues. The CDR3: CAIKLAASYNEQFF. As DNA, the CDR3 is TGTGCCATAAAACTAGCGGCCTCTTACAATGAGCAGTTCTTC.

The chain recombines TRBV15 with TRBJ1-5, with a tentative D call TRBD1 (6 bases). Germline V lookup: CDR1 LNHNV, CDR2 YYDKDF (reference sequence). This CDR3 region has 16 residues. V was clipped by 3 bases and J by 2 bases, with 14 bases between them. DNA for the CDR3: TGTGCCACCAGCAGTGGGGGGGGCAATGGCAATCAGCCCCAGCATTTT. It translates to CATSSGGGNGNQPQHF.

This clone has a handful of counts. J is TRBJ1-2 and V is TRBV18; weak D call: TRBD1 (5 bases). In germline, CDR1 is KGHSH, CDR2 LQKENI. V shed 3 bases and J shed 5 bases, with 16 bases lying between them. The CDR3 covers 15 residues. The CDR3 sequence: CASSPPVQGRYGYTF. DNA for the CDR3: TGTGCCAGCTCACCCCCGGTGCAGGGCCGGTATGGCTACACCTTC. Combining the CDR3 with reference TRBV18 and TRBJ1-2 gives the whole variable domain NAGVMQNPRHLVRRRGQEARLRCSPMKGHSHVYWYRQLPEEGLKFMVYLQKENIIDESGMPKERFSAEFPKEGPSILRIQQVVRGDSAAYFCASSPPVQGRYGYTFGSGTRLTVV.

The chain carries TRBV7-9 and TRBJ1-1, with TRBD1 matching over 8 bases. Germline V gene data show CDR1 as SEHNR and CDR2 as FQNEAQ (reference sequence). The J segment lost 11 bases and the V segment lost 5 bases, leaving 4 bases of the junction unmatched. The CDR3 is 11 residues long. The CDR3 sequence is CASSQDRAAFF. The CDR3 coding sequence is TGTGCCAGCAGCCAGGACAGGGCCGCTTTCTTT.